What follows is one T cell receptor beta chain and its context. The source of the sample is a study of blood T cell dynamics during melanoma immunotherapy. Study-wide background: Patients with metastatic melanoma got pembrolizumab or nivolumab-ipilimumab as first-line care.

The time point here: week 3, after first cycle of checkpoint inhibitor. At 12 weeks after first infusion, RECIST 1.1 defined response for most patients. Libraries were prepared by immunoSEQ multiplex PCR; TCRdb keeps only in-frame clonotypes and omits some of them. In the table there are around 6,700 clones, roughly 85% of which are singletons. This receptor was obtained from a human donor with melanoma. Some clones in this sample may be carry-over from other donors' samples. Specimen: blood, collected from a patient treated with checkpoint blockade.

The CDR3 protein is CASSEEETNEKLFF. The CDR3 DNA reads TGTGCCAGCAGCGAGGAGGAGACTAATGAAAAACTGTTTTTT. The chain uses TRBV7-6 and TRBJ1-4; no clear D gene. The CDR3 consists of 14 residues. Germline V gene data show CDR1 as SGHVS and CDR2 as FNYEAQ. The ends were cut back, 5 bases at V and 2 bases at J, with 9 bases in the middle.